One TCR beta chain is described in this entry. Its antigen is still unknown. If patients had other autoimmune diseases, uncontrolled infections, pregnancy or lactation, they were excluded. Physicians reached a diagnosis by relying on clinical symptoms, serum thyroxine, TRAb, thyroid ultrasound and orbital computed tomography. Germline V gene data show CDR1 as LNHDA and CDR2 as SQIVND (reference sequence). The CDR3 sequence is 16 residues long. V was cut by 8 bases and J by 1 base, with 20 bases left in between. Scientists amplified the TCR beta CDR3 regions from RNA transcripts. The library came from an HTBI-primed first-round RT-PCR and a second-round multiplex PCR. One entry per CDR3 protein, called by TCRdb with MiXCR from the multiplex PCR reads. Here the sample spans around 1.1 million distinct CDR3 sequences, about two fifths being singletons. This specimen belongs to a study of Graves' ophthalmopathy and Graves' hyperthyroidism. Study as a whole: Researchers classed hyperthyroidism as stable given no ophthalmopathy within 18 months of follow-up. The study, taken as a whole, reports: Detected in blood as well were most expanded thyroid clonotypes with frequency above 0.001.

The TCR comes from an adult man with Graves' hyperthyroidism. The chain joins TRBV19 to TRBJ1-1; possibly TRBD1 for D (5 bases). The material sequenced was peripheral blood or thyroid tissue (not recorded which). This chain's CDR3 is CASCGALGAQNTEAFF. DNA of the CDR3: TGTGCCAGTTGCGGGGCCCTCGGCGCCCAGAACACTGAAGCTTTCTTT.